Presented here are 2 T cell receptor beta chains from one specimen sequenced in a study of radiotherapy plus CTLA-4 blockade in lung cancer. Clones were sequenced by immunoSEQ multiplex PCR, and TCRdb holds only the in-frame ones, with some missing. The repertoire holds 9,500 to 15,000 clones, with 80% to 90% as singletons. This specimen was peripheral blood, taken from a patient treated with radiotherapy plus ipilimumab. The receptor set was obtained from a human donor with non-small cell lung cancer that progressed on radiotherapy plus ipilimumab.

The rearrangement uses TRBV11-2 and TRBJ1-4; D remains ambiguous. V was cut by 5 bases and J by 6 bases, with 10 bases left in between. This CDR3 has 13 amino acids. In germline, CDR1 is SGHAT, CDR2 FQNNGV. The CDR3 bases are TGTGCCAGCAGCCAACGCTCGCATGAAAAACTGTTTTTT. As protein: CASSQRSHEKLFF. Filled out from reference TRBV11-2 and TRBJ1-4, the complete variable domain reads EAGVAQSPRYKIIEKRQSVAFWCNPISGHATLYWYQQILGQGPKLLIQFQNNGVVDDSQLPKDRFSAERLKGVDSTLKIQPAKLEDSAVYLCASSQRSHEKLFFGSGTQLSVL.

This clone was detected only once. The rearrangement links TRBV6-1 to TRBJ1-2, with 7 bases identical to TRBD1. The germline gives CDR1 MNHNS, CDR2 SASEGT. J lost 5 bases, V lost 5 bases, and 5 bases had no gene match. The CDR3 is made up of 13 amino acids. CDR3 DNA sequence: TGTGCCAGCAGTACCGGGACAGTTTATGGCTACACCTTC. This encodes CASSTGTVYGYTF.